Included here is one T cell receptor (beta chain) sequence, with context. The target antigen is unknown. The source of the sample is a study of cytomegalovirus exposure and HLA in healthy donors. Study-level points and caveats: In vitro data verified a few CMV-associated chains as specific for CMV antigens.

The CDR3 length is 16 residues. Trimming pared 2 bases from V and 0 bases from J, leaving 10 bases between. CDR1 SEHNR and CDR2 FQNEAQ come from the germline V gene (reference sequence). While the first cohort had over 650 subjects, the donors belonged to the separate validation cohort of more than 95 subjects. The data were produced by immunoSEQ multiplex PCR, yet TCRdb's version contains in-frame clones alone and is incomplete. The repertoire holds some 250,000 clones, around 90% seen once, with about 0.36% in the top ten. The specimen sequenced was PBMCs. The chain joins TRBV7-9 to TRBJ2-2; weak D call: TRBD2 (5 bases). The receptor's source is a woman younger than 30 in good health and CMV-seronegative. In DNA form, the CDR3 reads TGTGCCAGCAGCTTATATCCTAGCCCGAACACCGGGGAGCTGTTTTTT. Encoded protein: CASSLYPSPNTGELFF.